Below, 22 T cell receptor beta chains from the same sample are listed, as sequenced in a study of T cell repertoires in cytomegalovirus infection. TCRdb reanalysed the reads using MiXCR and keeps one entry per CDR3 protein. The sample has approximately 630,000 distinct CDR3 sequences, around 24% seen once; the top ten hold 6.5% to 10%. Material: CD8+ T cells from PBMCs. The receptors stem from a human donor in good health (CMV status not recorded). Some clones in this sample may be carry-over from other donors' samples.

The V and J genes are TRBV28 and TRBJ1-2, with 8 bases that match TRBD1. The CDR3 is made up of 14 amino acids. Germline CDR1 reads MDHEN; CDR2 reads SYDVKM. The ends lost 7 bases at V and 2 bases at J; junction bases unmatched: 6. CDR3: CASTRQGKNYGYTF. In DNA, the CDR3 is TGTGCCAGCACCAGACAGGGGAAAAACTATGGCTACACCTTC.

The chain has TRBV5-1 and TRBJ2-7; D is undetermined. CDR1 is SGHRS and CDR2 is YFSETQ in the germline V gene. Trimming cost V 3 bases and J 7 bases, with 20 bases left between them. This CDR3 region has 15 residues. CDR3 sequence: CASSSWTDQMGEQYF. CDR3 DNA sequence: TGCGCCAGCAGCTCCTGGACGGACCAAATGGGGGAGCAGTACTTC.

The rearrangement links TRBV7-9 to TRBJ2-2; a possible D gene is TRBD2 (6 bases). The length of the CDR3 is 15 residues. Trimming took off 5 bases at V and 3 bases at J, with 13 bases between the two ends. Germline V gene sequence: CDR1 SEHNR, CDR2 FQNEAQ (reference sequence). The DNA of the CDR3 is TGTGCCAGCAGCCCGGGGGTTTCGTACACCGGGGAGCTGTTTTTT. Its protein is CASSPGVSYTGELFF.

Regarding this clonotype: The junction shows a germline mismatch at one end, possibly a read error. The chain uses TRBV9 and TRBJ2-1, with D unresolved. Looked up from germline, CDR1 is SGDLS and CDR2 is YYNGEE. The CDR3 is made up of 13 amino acids. CDR3: CASGSILHNVQFF. In DNA form, the CDR3 reads TGTGCCAGCGGTAGCATATTACACAATGTGCAGTTCTTC. The complete variable domain, with remaining parts taken from reference TRBV9 and TRBJ2-1, reads DSGVTQTPKHLITATGQRVTLRCSPRSGDLSVYWYQQSLDQGLQFLIQYYNGEERAKGNILERFSAQQFPDLHSELNLSSLELGDSALYFCASGSILHNVQFFGPGTRLTVL.

This chain joins TRBV7-8 and TRBJ1-5; D might be TRBD1 (6 bases). This CDR3 contains 15 residues. The V gene's germline CDR1 is SGHVS and CDR2 FQNEAQ. V shed 4 bases and J shed 6 bases, with 16 bases lying between them. The CDR3 region is CASSYLTGIRQPQHF. DNA for the CDR3: TGTGCCAGCAGCTACCTTACAGGGATACGTCAGCCCCAGCATTTT.

The rearrangement uses TRBV19 and TRBJ1-1; D is unclear. Germline V lookup: CDR1 LNHDA, CDR2 SQIVND (reference sequence). This CDR3 region has 14 residues. Between the trimmed V and J ends, which lost 7 bases and 1 base, there was a span of 13 bases. The CDR3 DNA follows: TGTGCCAGTAAGGGATGGGTTACGAACACTGAAGCTTTCTTT. This codes for CASKGWVTNTEAFF.

In this sample, this clonotype turned up many times. The chain has TRBV4-1 and TRBJ2-1; D not resolved. CDR1 is MGHRA and CDR2 is YSYEKL in the germline V gene. The CDR3 runs to 14 residues. V was shortened by 1 base and J by 2 bases, with 6 bases between the two germline ends. The DNA of the CDR3 is TGCGCCAGCAGCCAAGGGTACCCCTACAATGAGCAGTTCTTC. This translates into CASSQGYPYNEQFF.

This clonotype came up a few times. The chain's CDR3 is CSVPTAGTSGGAASNEQFF. The CDR3 DNA sequence: TGCAGCGTCCCGACTGCCGGGACTAGCGGGGGGGCCGCGAGTAATGAGCAGTTCTTC. V is TRBV29-1 and J is TRBJ2-1, with 16 bases fitting TRBD2. The CDR3 length is 19 residues. Trimming at V came to 6 bases and at J to 7 bases, leaving 18 bases not matched to a gene. Germline V gene data show CDR1 as SQVTM and CDR2 as ANQGSEA.

The rearrangement links TRBV20-1 to TRBJ1-5, with 7 bases that match TRBD1. Germline CDR1 reads DFQATT; CDR2 reads SNEGSKA (reference sequence). The junction had 5 bases not matched to a gene; V was cut back by 4 bases and J by 2 bases. The length of the CDR3 is 14 residues. CDR3 sequence reads: CSAKTGKGNQPQHF. DNA for the CDR3: TGCAGTGCTAAGACAGGGAAGGGCAATCAGCCCCAGCATTTT.

This clonotype was seen a handful of times. The rearrangement joins TRBV5-6 to TRBJ2-5; D possibly corresponds to TRBD2 (6 bases). Trimming stripped 4 bases from V and 4 bases from J, with 14 bases between. Germline loops: CDR1 SGHDT, CDR2 YYEEEE. This CDR3 contains 14 residues. The CDR3 coding sequence is TGTGCCAGCAGCGGTCGGGGGACGGGAGAGACCCAGTACTTC. It specifies CASSGRGTGETQYF.

This clonotype turned up a few times. The CDR3 loop reads CASSESKGAITDTQYF. In DNA, the CDR3 is TGTGCCAGCAGTGAATCGAAGGGGGCAATCACAGATACGCAGTATTTT. The chain links TRBV25-1 to TRBJ2-3; TRBD1 agrees at 7 bases. The V gene's germline CDR1 is MGHDK and CDR2 SYGVNS. The CDR3 has 16 amino acids. The J segment lost 2 bases and the V segment lost 1 base, leaving 6 bases of the junction unmatched.

The table lists this clonotype with many counts. The V call is TRBV27, the J call TRBJ2-1, with no clear D. The CDR3 runs 15 residues. Deletions cut 0 bases from V and 0 bases from J, with 6 bases between. The germline V gene encodes CDR1 MNHEY and CDR2 SMNVEV (reference sequence). The CDR3 DNA reads TGTGCCAGCAGTTTATCAAGAAGCTCCTACAATGAGCAGTTCTTC. This translates into CASSLSRSSYNEQFF.

Of note for this clonotype: Germline is not matched at one junction end, which may reflect a read error. The J gene is TRBJ2-1, the V gene TRBV6-1; no clear D. This CDR3 is built from 13 residues. The germline V gene has CDR1 MNHNS and CDR2 SASEGT. In nucleotides, the CDR3 is TGTGTCAGCAGCCAATCCCCCTACAATGAGCAGTTCTTC. This encodes CVSSQSPYNEQFF.

This clonotype was recorded a few times. This sequence joins TRBV9 and TRBJ2-3, with 11 bases identical to TRBD1. This CDR3 spans 17 amino acids. Looked up from germline, CDR1 is SGDLS and CDR2 is YYNGEE. The V segment lost 2 bases and the J segment 1 base; nucleotides outside the gene matches: 6. The CDR3 sequence is CASSVPRTGGRTDTQYF. The CDR3 region has the DNA TGTGCCAGCAGCGTCCCCCGGACAGGGGGCCGCACAGATACGCAGTATTTT.

This clonotype turned up a few times. This chain links TRBV19 with TRBJ2-1; 8 bases are shared with TRBD2. Germline CDR1 reads LNHDA; CDR2 reads SQIVND (reference sequence). Unmatched junction bases numbered 9, after V lost 5 bases and J lost 6 bases. CDR3 length equals 15 residues. CDR3 in amino acids: CASSQRETMSNEQFF. CDR3 DNA sequence: TGTGCCAGTAGTCAGCGGGAGACAATGAGCAATGAGCAGTTCTTC.

This clonotype occurred many times. CDR3 amino acids: CASSSGQGRSQPQHF. In DNA, the CDR3 is TGTGCCAGCAGCTCCGGACAGGGAAGATCGCAGCCCCAGCATTTT. The rearrangement links TRBV7-6 to TRBJ1-5, with 8 bases fitting TRBD1. The V gene's germline CDR1 is SGHVS and CDR2 FNYEAQ. V lost 4 bases, J lost 7 bases, and 9 bases stayed unmatched. The length of the CDR3 is 15 residues.

The genes are TRBV5-6 and TRBJ2-1; D gene unclear. There are 12 residues in the CDR3. Germline V gene lookup returns CDR1 SGHDT and CDR2 YYEEEE. V was cut by 4 bases and J by 8 bases, with 10 bases left in between. The CDR3 loop reads CASSENWDEQFF. DNA for the CDR3: TGTGCCAGCAGCGAGAATTGGGATGAGCAGTTCTTC.

In this sample, this clonotype turned up many times. The rearrangement uses TRBV14 and TRBJ2-1; 10 positions agree with TRBD1. Germline CDR1 SGHDN, CDR2 FVKESK. The trim removed 3 bases at V and 4 bases at J, leaving 6 bases unmatched. The CDR3 totals 16 residues. The CDR3 nucleotides read TGTGCCAGCAGCCACCCGGGACAGGGGAATTACAATGAGCAGTTCTTC. This encodes CASSHPGQGNYNEQFF.

The chain carries TRBV29-1 and TRBJ1-4; perhaps TRBD1 as D (5 bases). Trimming left V 6 bases short and J 13 bases short, with 21 bases between. Per germline, CDR1 SQVTM and CDR2 ANQGSEA. The CDR3 spans 13 residues. The CDR3 DNA reads as TGCAGCGTCGTTCAAGGGGCGGCGGCGGGACTGTTTTTT. Its protein product is CSVVQGAAAGLFF.

Details on this clonotype: Mismatch with germline at one junction end may stem from a read error. The V call is TRBV20-1, the J call TRBJ1-2, with D unresolved. The CDR3 contains 13 residues. The V gene's germline CDR1 is DFQATT and CDR2 SNEGSKA (reference sequence). The CDR3 here is CSARDRRNYGYNF. CDR3 DNA sequence: TGCAGTGCTAGAGATCGCAGGAACTATGGCTACAACTTC.

This clonotype has a single count. A much larger clone lies one base from this, so it may be a read error. The chain links TRBV7-2 to TRBJ1-1, with D maybe TRBD1 (6 bases). The CDR3 loop spans 15 amino acids. Trimming left V 5 bases short and J 0 bases short, with 13 bases between. Germline V gives CDR1 SGHTA, CDR2 FQGNSA. As DNA, the CDR3 is TGTGCCAGCAGCGCCCTGGACAGAATGAACACTGAAGCTTTCTTT. Translation gives CASSALDRMNTEAFF.

This clonotype was observed many times. The chain is built from TRBV6-2 or TRBV6-3 and TRBJ2-3, with a weak D call TRBD2 (5 bases). The CDR3 is 15 amino acids. Germline CDR1 MNHEY, CDR2 SVGEGT. Trimming took 5 bases from V and 3 from J, leaving 15 bases between them. The CDR3 DNA reads TGTGCCAGCAGTGGGCCTGGGGAGAGGACAGATACGCAGTATTTT. Protein: CASSGPGERTDTQYF.